This T cell receptor beta chain comes out of a study of early T cells in non-severe SARS-CoV-2 infection. As for the study in general: Chains were not paired, and sequencing was done on bulk RNA from unsorted whole blood.

Trimming took off 4 bases at V and 0 bases at J, with 7 bases between the two ends. This CDR3 spans 14 amino acids. The TCR library protocol attached unique molecular identifiers to the individual cDNA molecules. TCRdb independently ran MiXCR on the 5' RACE reads; one entry per CDR3 protein. This table has 20,000 to 25,000 distinct CDR3 sequences, around 5% appearing once. This clonotype has a count of ten or more. Sample: whole blood. This clonotype originated in an adult who was a healthcare worker with PCR-confirmed SARS-CoV-2 infection or an uninfected control (not recorded which). The V and J genes are TRBV12-3 or TRBV12-4 and TRBJ1-3; D is perhaps TRBD1 (6 bases). The DNA for the CDR3 is TGTGCCAGCAGTTCGGACAGCTCTGGAAACACCATATATTTT. Protein: CASSSDSSGNTIYF.